A few counts support the clone carrying this T cell receptor (beta chain). Its antigen remains unknown. This table comes from immunoSEQ multiplex PCR, and its TCRdb copy is limited to in-frame clones, with some not included. In the table there are more than 2 million clones, approximately 95% of which are singletons. V shed 5 bases, J shed 0 bases, and the junction held 3 bases outside the gene matches. CDR3 size: 15 residues. CDR1 is SEHNR and CDR2 is FQNEAQ in the germline V gene (reference sequence). This record comes from a study of shared clonotypes between healthy human individuals. Study in general: Donors had three CD4 naive, three CD4 memory, two CD8 naive and one CD8 memory plate apiece.

Each donor was a Caucasian adult residing in Nashville, Tennessee. Into CD45RA+ naive and CD45RA-negative memory subsets, the CD4+ cells were split. Study-wide points: Among non-shared clonotypes, generation probabilities were lower than among those shared by all four donors.

This TCR was recovered from a man younger than 35 in good health. Sample: naive CD4+ T cells sorted from blood. The subset is: CD45RA+ positively selected. This chain links TRBV7-9 with TRBJ2-1; 8 bases match TRBD1. The CDR3 DNA follows: TGTGCCAGCAGCCCGGACAGGGTCTCCTACAATGAGCAGTTCTTC. It is translated as CASSPDRVSYNEQFF. Full variable domain (rest looked up from reference TRBV7-9 and TRBJ2-1): DTGVSQNPRHKITKRGQNVTFRCDPISEHNRLYWYRQTLGQGPEFLTYFQNEAQLEKSRLLSDRFSAERPKGSFSTLEIQRTEQGDSAMYLCASSPDRVSYNEQFFGPGTRLTVL.